This is a list of T cell receptor beta chains from one sample in a study of blood T cell repertoires in COVID-19. TCRdb's copy holds only in-frame clones and misses some; the assay was immunoSEQ multiplex PCR. Of 160,000 or so clones listed, roughly four fifths were seen once; the top ten hold approximately 11%. Sequencing input: peripheral blood. Receptor source: a man aged 60 to 75 with active or convalescent COVID-19. Each CDR3 is given with its conserved first and last residue. The D gene is left open where the match is weak. Part of the rows lack a size; the others show once, few, many or a class for expanded clones.

cdr3_aa,cdr3_nt,clone_size,cdr3_length,d_call,v_call,j_call
CASRSTARETQYF,TGTGCCAGCAGATCTACAGCCCGGGAGACCCAGTACTTC,.,13,.,TRBV7-9,TRBJ2-5
CASSHGQGDSPLHF,TGTGCCAGCAGCCACGGACAGGGGGACTCACCCCTCCACTTT,.,14,TRBD1,TRBV7-6,TRBJ1-6
CASSEGLAGDNTDTQYF,TGTGCCAGCAGCGAAGGACTAGCGGGAGATAACACAGATACGCAGTATTTT,.,17,TRBD2,TRBV5-6,TRBJ2-3
CAISDPENGDSPLHF,TGTGCCATCAGTGACCCCGAAAACGGTGATTCACCCCTCCACTTT,.,15,.,TRBV10-3,TRBJ1-6
CASHSTGQRITGELFF,TGTGCCAGTCACTCGACGGGACAGCGAATCACCGGGGAGCTGTTTTTT,.,16,TRBD1,TRBV19,TRBJ2-2
CASSRGANYGYTF,TGTGCCAGTAGTAGGGGCGCCAACTATGGCTACACCTTC,.,13,.,TRBV19,TRBJ1-2
CASSEGQGSRYGYTF,TGTGCCAGCAGTGAGGGACAGGGGTCACGCTATGGCTACACCTTC,once,15,TRBD1,TRBV6-1,TRBJ1-2
CATSRESWAAGELFF,TGTGCCACCAGCAGAGAGAGCTGGGCTGCCGGGGAGCTGTTTTTT,.,15,.,TRBV15,TRBJ2-2
CASRRTGGIEAFF,TGTGCCAGCAGAAGGACAGGAGGAATTGAAGCTTTCTTT,.,13,TRBD1,TRBV6-5,TRBJ1-1
CASSVKGLGAGANVLTF,TGTGCCAGCAGCGTTAAGGGTCTCGGGGCTGGGGCCAACGTCCTGACTTTC,few,17,.,TRBV5-8,TRBJ2-6
CASSSDAGQTYEQYF,TGTGCCAGCAGTTCCGACGCGGGACAGACCTACGAGCAGTACTTC,.,15,.,TRBV6-6,TRBJ2-7
CASRRGGGVPGMYSNQETQYF,TGCGCCAGCAGAAGGGGCGGGGGGGTCCCCGGTATGTATTCAAACCAAGAGACCCAGTACTTC,few,21,TRBD2,TRBV5-1,TRBJ2-5
CATATGGTDTQYF,TGTGCCACCGCGACAGGGGGGACAGATACGCAGTATTTT,.,13,TRBD1,TRBV19,TRBJ2-3